Shown below are 7 T cell receptor beta chains from a single sample sequenced in a study of technical replicates of blood from a few donors. Libraries were prepared by immunoSEQ multiplex PCR; TCRdb keeps only in-frame clonotypes and omits some of them. Of roughly 80,000 clones listed, 96% were seen once; the top ten hold around 0.38%. The specimen sequenced was T cells isolated from PBMCs. These receptors all stem from a human donor in good health.

The CDR3 bases are TGTGCCAGCAGTTTATCGATTGCTAGAACAGATACGCAGTATTTT. Translation gives CASSLSIARTDTQYF. The rearrangement links TRBV27 to TRBJ2-3; no definite D call. Germline CDR1 reads MNHEY; CDR2 reads SMNVEV (reference sequence). The length of the CDR3 is 15 residues. The germline V and J ends were trimmed by 0 bases and 3 bases, with 10 bases remaining between them.

This clone has more than one count but fewer than ten. The chain has TRBV9 and TRBJ2-5; 11 nucleotides match TRBD2. Trimming took 4 bases from V and 7 from J; bases not matched to a gene: 12. The CDR3 consists of 16 residues. The germline V gene has CDR1 SGDLS and CDR2 YYNGEE. The CDR3 sequence is CASSTSGLADLATQYF. The CDR3 nucleotides are TGTGCCAGCAGCACCTCGGGACTAGCGGACCTTGCGACCCAGTACTTC.

The chain carries TRBV7-6 and TRBJ2-6, with D possibly matching TRBD2 (6 bases). V shed 3 bases and J shed 2 bases, with 8 bases lying between them. The CDR3 length is 15 residues. Germline values: CDR1 SGHVS, CDR2 FNYEAQ. CDR3 sequence (DNA): TGTGCCAGCAGCTTTGGGACTGCTGGGGCCAACGTCCTGACTTTC. It is translated as CASSFGTAGANVLTF.

This clone was detected once. This chain joins TRBV19 and TRBJ2-1; 9 bases align to TRBD2. Per the germline V gene, CDR1 is LNHDA and CDR2 is SQIVND (reference sequence). V dropped 10 bases and J dropped 0; count of bases not matched to a gene: 4. The CDR3 length is 14 residues. CDR3 DNA: TGTGCCACATATAGCGGGAGCTCCTACAATGAGCAGTTCTTC. Amino acids: CATYSGSSYNEQFF. Combining the CDR3 with reference TRBV19 and TRBJ2-1 gives the whole variable domain DGGITQSPKYLFRKEGQNVTLSCEQNLNHDAMYWYRQDPGQGLRLIYYSQIVNDFQKGDIAEGYSVSREKKESFPLTVTSAQKNPTAFYLCATYSGSSYNEQFFGPGTRLTVL.

This clone was counted only a few times. This sequence joins TRBV6-6 and TRBJ1-1; the D gene is possibly TRBD1 (6 bases). This CDR3 spans 13 amino acids. In germline, CDR1 is MNHNY, CDR2 SVGAGI (reference sequence). V was cut by 6 bases and J by 3 bases, with 11 bases left in between. CDR3 bases: TGTGCCAGCAGCGACAGGCTCTACACTGAAGCTTTCTTT. Amino acid sequence: CASSDRLYTEAFF.

The rearrangement uses TRBV28 and TRBJ1-5; possibly TRBD1 for D (5 bases). The V and J ends lost 3 bases and 8 bases respectively, with 20 bases between them. This CDR3 has 16 amino acids. Looked up from germline, CDR1 is MDHEN and CDR2 is SYDVKM. CDR3 DNA sequence: TGTGCCAGCAGTTTTCTGGTGATAAGGGGATGGAAGCCCCAGCATTTT. It yields the protein CASSFLVIRGWKPQHF.

The chain has TRBV11-3 and TRBJ1-1, with a possible D match to TRBD1 (5 bases). V lost 2 bases, J lost 7 bases, and 17 bases lay in between. The CDR3 extends over 15 amino acids. The germline CDR1 and CDR2 sequences are SGHNT and YENEEA. The CDR3 nucleotides read TGTGCCAGCAGCTTAATGACAGCCTCAATGGGTGAAGCTTTCTTT. This sequence encodes CASSLMTASMGEAFF.